Below, 8 T cell receptor beta chains from the same sample are listed, as sequenced in a study of blood T cell repertoires in COVID-19. TCRdb's table, derived via immunoSEQ multiplex PCR, lists solely in-frame clones and lacks some. The table lists approximately 32,000 clones, about nine tenths of them singletons. The sequenced sample was peripheral blood. The receptors shown here come from a man aged 55 to 70 with acute or convalescent COVID-19.

This clone came up once. This chain uses TRBV24-1 with TRBJ1-1; 8 bases are a match to TRBD1. The germline gives CDR1 KGHDR, CDR2 SFDVKD. This CDR3 spans 13 amino acids. J was trimmed by 5 bases and V by 7 bases; bases with no gene match: 5. Written as DNA, the CDR3 is TGTGCCACCAGCCCACAGGGGGGGACTGAAGCTTTCTTT. Translating it yields CATSPQGGTEAFF.

The chain employs TRBV3-1 (or the pseudogene TRBV3-2) and TRBJ2-3; the D gene is possibly TRBD2 (6 bases). The CDR3 runs to 16 residues. Trimming removed 4 bases from V and 0 bases from J, with 14 bases in between. Germline loops: CDR1 LGHDT, CDR2 YNNKEL (reference sequence). CDR3 loop: CASSLSGDSSTDTQYF. CDR3 DNA sequence: TGTGCCAGCAGCCTATCGGGGGACTCTAGCACAGATACGCAGTATTTT.

J is TRBJ1-2 and V is TRBV30; D unclear. V lost 3 bases and J 6 bases, leaving 11 bases between the germline ends. The CDR3 runs to 12 residues. Germline V lookup: CDR1 GTSNPN, CDR2 SVGIG (reference sequence). This CDR3 reads CAWSQGRDGYTF. The CDR3 bases are TGTGCCTGGAGCCAAGGGAGGGATGGCTACACCTTC.

This clone was seen only a few times. This chain links TRBV4-2 with TRBJ2-7, with TRBD1 identical over 9 bases. V was pared by 5 bases and J by 6 bases, with 11 bases of the junction left unmatched. CDR1 and CDR2 (germline): LGHNA, YNFKEQ. The CDR3 has 15 residues. In DNA, the CDR3 is TGTGCCAGCAGCACCCCGGGACAGGGTTTTGGCGAGCAGTACTTC. It translates to CASSTPGQGFGEQYF.

The J gene is TRBJ2-2, the V gene TRBV6-4, with D possibly matching TRBD2 (6 bases). V was shortened by 4 bases and J by 1 base, with 13 bases between the two germline ends. Germline lookup yields CDR1 MRHNA and CDR2 SNTAGT. This CDR3 has 16 amino acids. Here the CDR3 DNA reads TGTGCCAGCAGTGTAGAGGGTAGCGGGAACACCGGGGAGCTGTTTTTT. Encoded protein: CASSVEGSGNTGELFF.

The chain employs TRBV25-1 and TRBJ1-1; perhaps TRBD1 as D (5 bases). V was trimmed by 8 bases and J by 12 bases, leaving 28 bases between them. The CDR3 runs to 15 residues. Looked up from germline, CDR1 is MGHDK and CDR2 is SYGVNS. CDR3 region: CASSGPRGIGSVTFF. The CDR3 DNA reads as TGTGCCAGCTCAGGCCCCCGGGGGATCGGTTCTGTAACTTTCTTT.

The V call is TRBV11-3, the J call TRBJ2-1; maybe TRBD2 (5 bases). The length of the CDR3 is 14 residues. The V end was cut by 1 base, the J end by 5 bases, with 9 bases between. Germline V gene lookup returns CDR1 SGHNT and CDR2 YENEEA. The CDR3 reads CASSLGASHNEQFF. The CDR3 DNA is TGTGCCAGCAGCTTAGGGGCTAGCCACAATGAGCAGTTCTTC.

This clone was seen more than once but under ten times. The genes are TRBV24-1 and TRBJ1-2; perhaps TRBD1 as D (6 bases). CDR1 is KGHDR and CDR2 is SFDVKD in the germline V gene. The V end was cut by 3 bases, the J end by 2 bases, with 12 bases between. The CDR3 spans 15 residues. The CDR3 nucleotides read TGTGCCACCAGTGATACGGGGACACCGAACTATGGCTACACCTTC. Residues: CATSDTGTPNYGYTF.